The following is a TCR beta chain sequence with its context. Its antigen specificity is not known. The input lacks base qualities; no much larger clone sits a single base away. This entry comes from a study of blood T cell repertoires in COVID-19 (dated by TCRdb to the early 2020s). Regarding the study in general: The collaborator samples originated in the United States, Italy and Spain and spanned the acute and convalescent phases of COVID-19. The prospective study material was composed of cDNA or gDNA derived from T cells, B-cell-depleted T cells, or PBMCs. Deeply sampled blood TCRbeta repertoires from subjects exposed to, actively infected with, or recovered from COVID-19 were included in the dataset. The repertoires were released in a freely available public database intended as a resource for research on the immune response to SARS-CoV-2. The samples were drawn from the first 160 participants of the ongoing ImmuneRACE study and from roughly 1,300 subjects provided by 6 global collaborators. A de-identified subject ID, COVID-19 status, age in years and sex were almost always included in the sample metadata. Where available, HLA class I and class II types were obtained from metadata supplied by the sample provider rather than from assay-based typing. The study at large found these results: The amount of clinical and demographic metadata varied by source and participant and was provided uncurated.

TCRbeta CDR3 regions were amplified from genomic DNA using the immunoSEQ Assay, a bias-controlled multiplex PCR. Per the authors' processing: The number of nucleated cells in each sample was estimated from the amplification of reference gene primers within the assay. Sequence reads were collapsed and filtered to measure the absolute abundance of every unique TCRbeta CDR3 rearrangement. For each sample, productive Simpson clonality was calculated as the square root of Simpson's diversity index over productive rearrangements. This immuneACCESS table, as held by TCRdb, lists in-frame sequences with V and J called but not all clones. Of the missing ones, under half trace to an unresolved V gene in checked studies; the others have no known cause. From that table come the V and J calls and clone size; the DNA was used to work out D and trimming. The sample profile shows more than 300,000 clones; about 88% of them were found once. 1.2% of the sample rests with the top ten.

Participants in the prospective study were enrolled through a virtual design, were aged about 18 to 90 years, and lived in roughly 26 United States geographic areas. In the prospective study, participants were assigned to cohorts based on the clinical history participants reported in a screening survey and a study questionnaire. For ImmuneRACE Cohort 3, a participant was defined as recovered based on two consecutive negative NP/OP PCR tests, clearance by a healthcare professional, or resolution of symptoms. In the prospective study, mobile phlebotomists collected whole blood, serum and a nasopharyngeal or oropharyngeal swab from each participant. Over an approximately 2-month period, participants in the prospective study had the option of providing additional blood draws and questionnaires. Blood samples from the prospective study were shipped frozen or at room temperature prior to DNA extraction.

The specimen sequenced was PBMCs or T cells enriched from blood (not recorded which). The sequence derives from a woman between 18 and 29 years old who had recovered from COVID-19.

CDR3 reads: CASSPLGTGALNTEAFF. The DNA sequence is as follows: TGTGCCAGCAGTCCCCTGGGGACAGGGGCTCTGAACACTGAAGCTTTCTTT. The chain joins TRBV28 to TRBJ1-1; 10 bases in the junction line up with TRBD1. From its cysteine to its phenylalanine, the CDR3 spans 17 amino acids. The entry retains the CDR3 DNA only, 51 bases that are in frame from base 1. CDR1 is given as MDHEN and CDR2 as SYDVKM, both from the germline V gene. V loses 5 bases at its end and J loses 0 bases; junction bases beyond the gene matches: 9.